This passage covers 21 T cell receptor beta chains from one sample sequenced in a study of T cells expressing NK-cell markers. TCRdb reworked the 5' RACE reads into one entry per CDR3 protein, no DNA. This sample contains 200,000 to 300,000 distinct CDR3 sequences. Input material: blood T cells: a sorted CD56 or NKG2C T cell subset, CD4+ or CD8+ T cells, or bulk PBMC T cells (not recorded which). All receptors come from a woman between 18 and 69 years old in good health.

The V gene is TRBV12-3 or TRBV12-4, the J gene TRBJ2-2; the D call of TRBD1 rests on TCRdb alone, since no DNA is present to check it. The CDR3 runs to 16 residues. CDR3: CASGGQSGVDTGELFF.

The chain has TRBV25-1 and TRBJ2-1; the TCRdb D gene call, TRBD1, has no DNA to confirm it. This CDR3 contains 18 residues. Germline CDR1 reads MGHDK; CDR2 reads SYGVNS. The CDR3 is CASSTLSKGQSSYNEQFF.

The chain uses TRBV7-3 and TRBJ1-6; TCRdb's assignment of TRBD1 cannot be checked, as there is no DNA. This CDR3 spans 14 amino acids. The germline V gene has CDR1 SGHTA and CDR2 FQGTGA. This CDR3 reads CASARDSPNSPLHF.

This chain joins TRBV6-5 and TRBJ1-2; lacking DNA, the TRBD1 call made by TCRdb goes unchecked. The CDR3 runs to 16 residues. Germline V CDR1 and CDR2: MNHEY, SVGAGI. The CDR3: CASSYGPRGQSYGYTF.

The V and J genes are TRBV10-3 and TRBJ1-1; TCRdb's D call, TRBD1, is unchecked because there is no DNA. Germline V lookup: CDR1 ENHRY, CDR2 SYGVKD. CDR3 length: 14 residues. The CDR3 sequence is CAISEQQGKTEAFF.

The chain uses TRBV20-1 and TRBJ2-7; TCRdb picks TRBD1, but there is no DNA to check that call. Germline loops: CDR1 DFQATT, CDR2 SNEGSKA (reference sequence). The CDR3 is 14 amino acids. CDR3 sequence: CSARDSRTPYEQYF.

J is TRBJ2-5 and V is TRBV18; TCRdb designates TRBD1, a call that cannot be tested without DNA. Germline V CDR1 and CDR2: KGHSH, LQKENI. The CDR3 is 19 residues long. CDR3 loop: CASSGTSPPQTGAKETQYF.

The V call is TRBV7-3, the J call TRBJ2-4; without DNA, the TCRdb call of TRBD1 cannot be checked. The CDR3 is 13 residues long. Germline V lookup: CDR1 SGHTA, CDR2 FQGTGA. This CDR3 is CASSPGAGNIQYF.

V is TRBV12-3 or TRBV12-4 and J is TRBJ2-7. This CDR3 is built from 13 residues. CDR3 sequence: CASIKDGVGEQYF.

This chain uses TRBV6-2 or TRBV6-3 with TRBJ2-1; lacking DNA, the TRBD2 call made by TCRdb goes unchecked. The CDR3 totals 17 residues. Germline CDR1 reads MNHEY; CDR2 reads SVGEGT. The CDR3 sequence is CASSYPKLAGEGNEQFF.

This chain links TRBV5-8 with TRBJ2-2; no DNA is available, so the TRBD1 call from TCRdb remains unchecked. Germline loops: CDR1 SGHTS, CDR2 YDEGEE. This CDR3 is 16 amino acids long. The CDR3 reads CASSGDRGLWTGELFF. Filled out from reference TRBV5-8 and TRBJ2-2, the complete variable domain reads EAGVTQSPTHLIKTRGQQATLRCSPISGHTSVYWYQQALGLGLQFLLWYDEGEERNRGNFPPRFSGRQFPNYSSELNVNALELEDSALYLCASSGDRGLWTGELFFGEGSRLTVL.

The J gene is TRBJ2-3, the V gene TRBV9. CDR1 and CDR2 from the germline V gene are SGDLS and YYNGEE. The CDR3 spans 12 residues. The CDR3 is CASSAQYDTQYF.

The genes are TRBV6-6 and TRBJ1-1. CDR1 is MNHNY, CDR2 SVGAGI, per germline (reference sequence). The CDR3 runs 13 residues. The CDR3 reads CASSYDGRAEAFF.

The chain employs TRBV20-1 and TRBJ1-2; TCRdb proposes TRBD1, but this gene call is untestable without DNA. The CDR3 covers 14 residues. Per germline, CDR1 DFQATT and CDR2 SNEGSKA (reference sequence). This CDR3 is CSARETGKDYGYTF.

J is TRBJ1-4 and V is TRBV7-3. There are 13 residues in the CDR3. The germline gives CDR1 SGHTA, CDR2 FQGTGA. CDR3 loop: CASSLTSNEKLFF. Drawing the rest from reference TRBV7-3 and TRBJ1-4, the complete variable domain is GAGVSQTPSNKVTEKGKYVELRCDPISGHTALYWYRQSLGQGPEFLIYFQGTGAADDSGLPNDRFFAVRPEGSVSTLKIQRTERGDSAVYLCASSLTSNEKLFFGSGTQLSVL.

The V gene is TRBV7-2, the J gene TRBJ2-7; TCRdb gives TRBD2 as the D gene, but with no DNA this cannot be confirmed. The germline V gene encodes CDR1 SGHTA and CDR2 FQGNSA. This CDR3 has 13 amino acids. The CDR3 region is CASTRTGGGEQYF.

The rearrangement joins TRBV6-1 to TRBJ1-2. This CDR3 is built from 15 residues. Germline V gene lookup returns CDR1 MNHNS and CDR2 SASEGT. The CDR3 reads CASSEAPERWIRYTF.

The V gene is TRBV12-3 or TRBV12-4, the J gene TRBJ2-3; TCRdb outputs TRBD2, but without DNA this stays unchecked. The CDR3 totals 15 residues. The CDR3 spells CASRISFLDSRTQYF.

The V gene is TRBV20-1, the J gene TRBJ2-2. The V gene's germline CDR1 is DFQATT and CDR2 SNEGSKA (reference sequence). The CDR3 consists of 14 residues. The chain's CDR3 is CSGLLSSNGGELFF.

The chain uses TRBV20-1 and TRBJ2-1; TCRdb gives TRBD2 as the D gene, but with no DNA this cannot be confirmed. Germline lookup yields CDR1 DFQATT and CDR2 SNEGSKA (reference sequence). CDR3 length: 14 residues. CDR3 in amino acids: CSAAGRSYSDEQFF.

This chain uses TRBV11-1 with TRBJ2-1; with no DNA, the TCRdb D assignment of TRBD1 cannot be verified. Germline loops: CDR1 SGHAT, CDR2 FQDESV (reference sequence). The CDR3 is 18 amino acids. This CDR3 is CASSYPGSGAYTPYEQFF.